Shown below are 8 T cell receptor beta chains from a single sample sequenced in a study of cytomegalovirus exposure and HLA in healthy donors. PCR employed 60 Vbeta and 13 Jbeta primers. This table comes from immunoSEQ multiplex PCR, and its TCRdb copy is limited to in-frame clones, with some not included. Seen here are over 130,000 clones, roughly 86% observed once, and the top ten hold around 0.5%. The sample consisted of PBMCs. The receptors stem from a woman between 40 and 55 years old in good health and CMV-seronegative.

Comment on this clone: A junction boundary mismatches the germline segment, possibly from a read error. J is TRBJ1-4 and V is TRBV5-5; a possible D gene is TRBD1 (6 bases). Per germline, CDR1 SGHKS and CDR2 YYEKEE (reference sequence). The length of the CDR3 is 16 residues. The CDR3 loop reads CASSLGAGKANEKLFF. Written as DNA, the CDR3 is TGTGCCAGCAGTTTGGGGGCGGGGAAGGCTAATGAAAAACTGTTTTTT.

V gene TRBV2 combines with J gene TRBJ2-3; D is unresolved. Per germline, CDR1 SNHLY and CDR2 FYNNEI. The CDR3 spans 14 residues. V lost 1 base, J lost 4 bases, and 9 bases lay in between. The CDR3 DNA sequence: TGTGCCAGCAGTGAAGGTGTCCGGGCAGATACGCAGTATTTT. It encodes CASSEGVRADTQYF.

The chain is built from TRBV11-3 and TRBJ2-7; no clear D gene. Trimming shortened V by 5 bases and J by 2 bases, and 13 bases separated the two germline ends. Germline CDR1 SGHNT, CDR2 YENEEA. This CDR3 spans 14 amino acids. The chain's CDR3 is CASSLLATTYEQYF. CDR3 DNA sequence: TGTGCCAGCAGCCTCTTAGCCACAACCTACGAGCAGTACTTC. Using reference TRBV11-3 and TRBJ2-7 for the parts outside the CDR3, the full variable domain is EAGVVQSPRYKIIEKKQPVAFWCNPISGHNTLYWYLQNLGQGPELLIRYENEEAVDDSQLPKDRFSAERLKGVDSTLKIQPAELGDSAVYLCASSLLATTYEQYFGPGTRLTVT.

This chain uses TRBV2 with TRBJ2-3; 9 nucleotides line up with TRBD2. This CDR3 has 14 residues. CDR1 and CDR2 from the germline V gene are SNHLY and FYNNEI. The ends lost 8 bases at V and 4 bases at J; junction bases unmatched: 7. The CDR3: CASGWSGGSDTQYF. Here the CDR3 DNA reads TGTGCCAGCGGCTGGAGCGGGGGGTCAGATACGCAGTATTTT.

The V gene is TRBV28, the J gene TRBJ2-1; possibly TRBD1 for D (6 bases). Germline CDR1 and CDR2: MDHEN and SYDVKM. The V gene lost 2 bases and the J gene lost 4 bases, with 15 bases spanning the gap. The CDR3 contains 16 residues. For the CDR3, the DNA is TGTGCCAGCAGTTTACCCCGGACGACAGGATACAATGAGCAGTTCTTC. Its translation: CASSLPRTTGYNEQFF.

The chain links TRBV23-1 to TRBJ2-3, with 7 bases aligning to TRBD2. TRBV23-1 is filed as an ORF, its function uncertain. Trimming removed 0 bases from V and 0 bases from J; junction bases left unmatched: 6. This CDR3 is built from 17 residues. The chain's CDR3 is CASSQSPAGTSTDTQYF. The CDR3 region has the DNA TGCGCCAGCAGTCAATCCCCAGCGGGGACTAGCACAGATACGCAGTATTTT.

The genes are TRBV30 and TRBJ2-3, with D perhaps matching TRBD1 (5 bases). V was clipped by 0 bases and J by 0 bases, with 13 bases between them. Germline V CDR1 and CDR2: GTSNPN, SVGIG (reference sequence). CDR3 length: 16 residues. The CDR3 protein is CAWSVGATRSTDTQYF. CDR3 bases: TGTGCCTGGAGTGTAGGGGCGACCCGTAGCACAGATACGCAGTATTTT. Complete variable domain (other parts from reference TRBV30 and TRBJ2-3): SQTIHQWPATLVQPVGSPLSLECTVEGTSNPNLYWYRQAAGRGLQLLFYSVGIGQISSEVPQNLSASRPQDRQFILSSKKLLLSDSGFYLCAWSVGATRSTDTQYFGPGTRLTVL.

The chain's CDR3 is CASTLGGGTGNHEQFF. The CDR3 DNA follows: TGTGCCAGCACCCTAGGGGGTGGGACAGGGAACCATGAGCAGTTCTTC. The chain links TRBV7-2 to TRBJ2-1; TRBD1 aligns across 9 bases. V trimming: 7 bases; J trimming: 8 bases; junction bases outside the gene matches: 15. The CDR3 length is 16 residues. Germline V gives CDR1 SGHTA, CDR2 FQGNSA.